One sample yielded the 25 T cell receptor beta chains listed below, sequenced in a study of blood T cell repertoires in COVID-19 (TCRdb year 2020). Receptors were amplified or captured by the immunoSEQ multiplex PCR assay. TCRdb's version of the immuneACCESS table is confined to in-frame rearrangements and falls short of the full clone set. An unresolved V gene accounts for under half of the shortfall where checked; the remainder is of unknown origin. This sample has about 62,000 clones in its table, and about nine tenths of those were observed once. The biggest ten clones account for about 6% of the sample. What was sequenced was peripheral blood. The source of these receptors is a human donor in a cohort sampled during active COVID-19.

The rearrangement uses TRBV19 and TRBJ2-1; no firm D call. V was shortened by 0 bases and J by 6 bases, with 6 bases between the two germline ends. The germline V gene encodes CDR1 LNHDA and CDR2 SQIVND (reference sequence). This CDR3 is 13 amino acids long. The CDR3 spells CASSIEASNEQFF. As DNA, the CDR3 is TGTGCCAGTAGTATAGAGGCTAGCAATGAGCAGTTCTTC. The full variable domain, rest sourced from reference TRBV19 and TRBJ2-1, is DGGITQSPKYLFRKEGQNVTLSCEQNLNHDAMYWYRQDPGQGLRLIYYSQIVNDFQKGDIAEGYSVSREKKESFPLTVTSAQKNPTAFYLCASSIEASNEQFFGPGTRLTVL.

This chain links TRBV4-1 with TRBJ1-1, with TRBD1 as a possible D gene (5 bases). V was clipped by 4 bases and J by 4 bases, with 13 bases between them. Germline values: CDR1 MGHRA, CDR2 YSYEKL. The CDR3 is made up of 14 amino acids. In nucleotides, the CDR3 is TGCGCCAGCAGCCCGGGGCGGGGGACCACTGAAGCTTTCTTT. Its translation: CASSPGRGTTEAFF.

The chain has TRBV5-1 and TRBJ2-5; the D is unclear. The CDR3 loop spans 13 amino acids. V lost 4 bases and J lost 3, with 10 bases in between. Germline values: CDR1 SGHRS, CDR2 YFSETQ. CDR3 loop: CASSPGSKETQYF. In DNA form, the CDR3 reads TGCGCCAGCAGCCCCGGGTCAAAAGAGACCCAGTACTTC.

This clone was seen only a few times. The chain is built from TRBV19 and TRBJ2-3, with D tentatively TRBD2 (5 bases). The V gene lost 0 bases and the J gene lost 6 bases, with 25 bases spanning the gap. The CDR3 loop spans 19 amino acids. Germline V CDR1 and CDR2: LNHDA, SQIVND (reference sequence). In DNA, the CDR3 is TGTGCCAGTAGTATAGAGTCGGCTAGCACGGCATTCGGTTTGGATACGCAGTATTTT. Amino acid sequence: CASSIESASTAFGLDTQYF.

The rearrangement links TRBV10-3 to TRBJ2-2; 7 bases are a match to TRBD1. CDR3 length equals 14 residues. Germline CDR1 ENHRY, CDR2 SYGVKD. With 8 bases clipped from V and 3 bases from J, the junction kept 6 bases outside the gene matches. Written as DNA, the CDR3 is TGTGCCATCGGGGGACAGAGAGACACCGGGGAGCTGTTTTTT. Translation gives CAIGGQRDTGELFF.

The rearrangement links TRBV18 to TRBJ2-3; TRBD2 is a possible D gene (5 bases). The CDR3 spans 15 residues. Trimming stripped 6 bases from V and 0 bases from J, with 13 bases between. Germline assignment: CDR1 KGHSH and CDR2 LQKENI. CDR3 protein: CASSPLASSTDTQYF. For the CDR3, the DNA is TGTGCCAGCTCTCCGTTAGCGTCTAGCACAGATACGCAGTATTTT.

This clone was seen only a few times. CDR3 residues: CASSPPGGYQETQYF. In nucleotides, the CDR3 is TGTGCCAGCTCACCACCGGGGGGATACCAAGAGACCCAGTACTTC. The chain joins TRBV18 to TRBJ2-5; tentative D call: TRBD2 (6 bases). From germline, CDR1 is KGHSH and CDR2 LQKENI. V was cut by 0 bases and J by 0 bases, with 8 bases left in between. This CDR3 contains 15 residues. The whole variable domain, remainder taken from reference TRBV18 and TRBJ2-5, is NAGVMQNPRHLVRRRGQEARLRCSPMKGHSHVYWYRQLPEEGLKFMVYLQKENIIDESGMPKERFSAEFPKEGPSILRIQQVVRGDSAAYFCASSPPGGYQETQYFGPGTRLLVL.

The chain combines TRBV7-2 with TRBJ1-2; unclear D gene. Deletions cut 4 bases from V and 8 bases from J, with 11 bases between. Germline CDR1 is SGHTA and CDR2 is FQGNSA. This CDR3 region has 12 residues. In DNA form, the CDR3 reads TGTGCCAGCAGCTCCCGACGGGGAGGCTACACCTTC. Encoded protein: CASSSRRGGYTF.

This rearrangement joins TRBV7-2 to TRBJ1-1, with D hard to call. V lost 1 base and J lost 4, with 10 bases in between. CDR1 SGHTA and CDR2 FQGNSA come from the germline V gene. This CDR3 contains 14 residues. CDR3 loop: CASSLEGGGTEAFF. The CDR3 DNA reads as TGTGCCAGCAGCTTAGAAGGAGGAGGCACTGAAGCTTTCTTT.

This chain connects TRBV5-5 to TRBJ2-1; the match to TRBD1 covers 7 bases. Germline V gene data show CDR1 as SGHKS and CDR2 as YYEKEE (reference sequence). Trimming cost V 5 bases and J 12 bases; bases outside gene matches: 14. The CDR3 extends over 14 amino acids. The CDR3 protein is CASSQIGQAWSQFF. The CDR3 bases are TGTGCCAGCAGTCAAATAGGACAGGCGTGGTCGCAGTTCTTC.

This clone was counted once. The rearrangement joins TRBV30 to TRBJ2-7; 8 bases agree with TRBD1. The length of the CDR3 is 12 residues. Trimming removed 4 bases from V and 2 bases from J; junction bases left unmatched: 1. The germline V gene has CDR1 GTSNPN and CDR2 SVGIG (reference sequence). CDR3 nucleotide sequence: TGTGCCTGGACAGGGGGCCCCTACGAGCAGTACTTC. Its protein is CAWTGGPYEQYF.

The chain uses TRBV5-6 and TRBJ2-2, with 10 bases aligning to TRBD1. CDR1 SGHDT and CDR2 YYEEEE come from the germline V gene. CDR3 length: 15 amino acids. Trimming at V came to 4 bases and at J to 5 bases, leaving 5 bases not matched to a gene. CDR3 protein: CASSLPGQGTGELFF. In nucleotides, the CDR3 is TGTGCCAGCAGCCTACCGGGACAGGGGACCGGGGAGCTGTTTTTT.

The V call is TRBV5-1, the J call TRBJ1-1; 9 bases agree with TRBD1. Germline CDR1 reads SGHRS; CDR2 reads YFSETQ. The CDR3 is made up of 15 amino acids. V shed 3 bases and J 4 bases; nucleotides not matched to a gene: 7. CDR3: CASSSRTGAGTEAFF. CDR3 sequence (DNA): TGCGCCAGCAGCTCTCGGACAGGGGCAGGCACTGAAGCTTTCTTT.

The chain carries TRBV9 and TRBJ2-5; 8 bases align to TRBD1. This CDR3 is 15 amino acids long. Germline values: CDR1 SGDLS, CDR2 YYNGEE. Germline trimming cut 3 bases from V and 2 bases from J; bases unmatched to any gene: 6. Here the CDR3 DNA reads TGTGCCAGCAGCGGACCGACAGGGGAGCAAGAGACCCAGTACTTC. Protein: CASSGPTGEQETQYF.

This clone appeared a single time. V usage is TRBV2 and J usage is TRBJ1-2; 9 bases align to TRBD1. Germline assignment: CDR1 SNHLY and CDR2 FYNNEI. The CDR3 runs to 15 residues. V trimming: 6 bases; J trimming: 0 bases; junction bases outside the gene matches: 5. The CDR3 DNA follows: TGTGCCAGCAGGAGGACAGGGGAGGCTAACTATGGCTACACCTTC. It is translated as CASRRTGEANYGYTF.

V gene TRBV24-1 combines with J gene TRBJ1-1; TRBD1 agrees at 12 bases. Germline-derived CDR1 and CDR2 are KGHDR and SFDVKD. Losses at the gene ends were 7 bases for V and 11 bases for J; bases not matched to a gene: 19. CDR3 size: 17 residues. The DNA for the CDR3 is TGTGCCACCAGCACTCGACCGGGACAGGGGGCCCCCCGGGGGGCTTTCTTT. As protein: CATSTRPGQGAPRGAFF.

J is TRBJ1-2 and V is TRBV10-3; 8 positions agree with TRBD1. The CDR3 runs to 14 residues. Germline CDR1 reads ENHRY; CDR2 reads SYGVKD. V was clipped by 6 bases and J by 7 bases; unmatched bases: 10. The CDR3, as DNA: TGTGCCATCAGAGAAGAGACAGGGGCGAGTGGCTACACCTTC. Its protein is CAIREETGASGYTF.

The CDR3 sequence is CASSKSGGGGTDTQYF. The CDR3 nucleotides read TGTGCCAGCAGCAAAAGTGGGGGGGGCGGCACAGATACGCAGTATTTT. The V call is TRBV7-8, the J call TRBJ2-3; perhaps TRBD2 as D (7 bases). This CDR3 contains 16 residues. Trimming took off 5 bases at V and 1 base at J, with 16 bases between the two ends. CDR1 and CDR2 from the germline V gene are SGHVS and FQNEAQ.

This chain connects TRBV30 to TRBJ2-1, with 11 bases that match TRBD2. V shed 5 bases, J shed 12 bases, and the junction held 18 bases outside the gene matches. This CDR3 has 16 residues. Germline V gives CDR1 GTSNPN, CDR2 SVGIG (reference sequence). The CDR3 region is CAWEASGTSGLRGQFF. The CDR3 coding sequence is TGTGCCTGGGAGGCGTCGGGGACTAGCGGACTGAGGGGGCAGTTCTTC.

The rearrangement joins TRBV6-5 to TRBJ1-1, with D unresolved. Germline CDR1 MNHEY, CDR2 SVGAGI. The V end lost 0 bases, the J end lost 5 bases, and 13 bases lay between the germline ends. The CDR3 covers 15 residues. The CDR3 loop is CASSYSKDWVTEAFF. The CDR3 DNA reads TGTGCCAGCAGTTACTCTAAGGACTGGGTGACTGAAGCTTTCTTT.

The V call is TRBV5-5, the J call TRBJ1-4; D is undetermined. The CDR3 loop spans 14 amino acids. V lost 2 bases and J lost 8, with 13 bases in between. Germline-derived CDR1 and CDR2 are SGHKS and YYEKEE (reference sequence). The CDR3 DNA follows: TGTGCCAGCAGCTTAGGAGGGTTGGAGGAAAAACTGTTTTTT. Protein: CASSLGGLEEKLFF.

This clone appeared once. V usage is TRBV19 and J usage is TRBJ1-6, with D maybe TRBD1 (6 bases). V lost 2 bases, J lost 3 bases, and 8 bases lay in between. Per germline, CDR1 LNHDA and CDR2 SQIVND (reference sequence). The CDR3 consists of 15 residues. In DNA, the CDR3 is TGTGCCAGTAGTATATGGACAGACTATAATTCACCCCTCCACTTT. This translates into CASSIWTDYNSPLHF. Full variable domain (missing parts from reference TRBV19 and TRBJ1-6): DGGITQSPKYLFRKEGQNVTLSCEQNLNHDAMYWYRQDPGQGLRLIYYSQIVNDFQKGDIAEGYSVSREKKESFPLTVTSAQKNPTAFYLCASSIWTDYNSPLHFGNGTRLTVT.

The chain couples TRBV5-1 to TRBJ2-1; 10 positions agree with TRBD2. Germline trimming cut 1 base from V and 5 bases from J; bases unmatched to any gene: 3. The CDR3 is 15 amino acids. CDR1 and CDR2 from the germline V gene are SGHRS and YFSETQ. The DNA for the CDR3 is TGCGCCAGCAGCTTGCCTAGCGGGGGTGACAATGAGCAGTTCTTC. It yields the protein CASSLPSGGDNEQFF.

The chain employs TRBV20-1 and TRBJ2-3, with 9 positions matching TRBD2. CDR1 is DFQATT and CDR2 is SNEGSKA in the germline V gene (reference sequence). The junction had 9 bases not matched to a gene; V was cut back by 3 bases and J by 8 bases. The CDR3 runs to 14 residues. CDR3 residues: CSASLAGVRFTQYF. CDR3 bases: TGCAGTGCTAGTTTAGCGGGAGTTCGGTTTACGCAGTATTTT.

V and J are TRBV11-3 and TRBJ2-3, with D perhaps TRBD2 (5 bases). The CDR3 has 13 residues. Per the germline V gene, CDR1 is SGHNT and CDR2 is YENEEA. V lost 4 bases to trimming and J lost 6 bases, with 11 bases between them. CDR3 DNA sequence: TGTGCCAGCAGCTCCGGGATGGGGGATACGCAGTATTTT. Protein sequence: CASSSGMGDTQYF. Looking up the rest from reference TRBV11-3 and TRBJ2-3 gives the full variable domain: EAGVVQSPRYKIIEKKQPVAFWCNPISGHNTLYWYLQNLGQGPELLIRYENEEAVDDSQLPKDRFSAERLKGVDSTLKIQPAELGDSAVYLCASSSGMGDTQYFGPGTRLTVL.